This T cell receptor (beta chain) originates from a study of response to subunit inactivated influenza vaccine. This clonotype was counted only a few times. The target antigen is unknown. MiXCR was run by TCRdb on the RT-PCR reads, yielding one entry per CDR3 protein. Of about 180,000 distinct CDR3 sequences listed, about 9% were seen once; the top ten hold about a tenth. General observations from the study: The authors suggested that every seasonal influenza vaccination recruits few new T cells.

This material consisted of non-naive T cells sorted from PBMCs, taken on the day of vaccination. The sequence was obtained from a man aged 50 to 60 who received an inactivated influenza vaccine.

CDR3: CATSRDVGGIETQYF. The DNA of the CDR3 is TGTGCCACCAGCAGAGATGTGGGGGGGATTGAGACCCAGTACTTC. The genes are TRBV15 and TRBJ2-5; 7 bases fit TRBD2. The J segment lost 5 bases and the V segment lost 0 bases, leaving 6 bases of the junction unmatched. Germline CDR1 is LNHNV and CDR2 is YYDKDF (reference sequence). This CDR3 is built from 15 residues.